This T cell receptor beta chain was sequenced for a study of blood T cell repertoires in COVID-19 (dated by TCRdb to the early 2020s). Describing the broader study: Samples from collaborators originated in the United States, Italy and Spain and spanned both the acute and convalescent phases of COVID-19. The samples were drawn from the first 160 participants of the ongoing ImmuneRACE study and from 1,200 or so subjects provided by 6 global collaborators. The repertoires were made available in a free public database intended to serve as a resource for research on the immune response to SARS-CoV-2. The material from the prospective study consisted of cDNA or gDNA derived from T cells, B-cell-depleted T cells, or PBMCs. Nearly every sample came with metadata listing a de-identified subject ID, COVID-19 status, age in years and sex. The dataset comprised deeply sampled blood TCRbeta repertoires from subjects exposed to, actively infected with, or recovered from COVID-19. Where available, HLA class I and class II types were obtained from metadata supplied by the sample provider rather than from assay-based typing. General conclusions and limits of the study: The amount of clinical and demographic metadata varied by source and participant and was provided uncurated.

Regarding this clone: Its cognate antigen has yet to be identified. No much larger clonotype is one base removed from it; base qualities were not supplied.

From the cysteine through the phenylalanine, the CDR3 covers 16 amino acids. This entry keeps only the CDR3 DNA: 48 bases, framed from base 1. Trimming at the junction amounts to 1 base on V and 0 bases on J, and the germline ends lie 10 bases apart. Per the germline V gene (reference sequence), LGHDT is the CDR1 and YNNKEL is the CDR2. Collaborating institutions collected whole blood in K2EDTA tubes following their own protocols. For TCRbeta analysis, collaborators shipped samples as frozen whole blood, isolated PBMCs, or DNA extracted from either of those sample types. The immunoSEQ Assay, a bias-controlled multiplex PCR, was used to amplify TCRbeta CDR3 regions from genomic DNA. The authors' analysis ran thus. Within the assay, amplification of reference gene primers was used to estimate how many nucleated cells each sample contained. Sequence reads were collapsed and filtered to measure the absolute abundance of every unique TCRbeta CDR3 rearrangement. For each sample, productive Simpson clonality was calculated as the square root of Simpson's diversity index over productive rearrangements. Entries here come from immuneACCESS through TCRdb and include only in-frame sequences with V and J called. Some clones fail to appear in such tables; in the studies checked, an unresolved V gene covers under half of the shortfall, and the cause of the remainder is unknown. V and J calls and clone size come straight from that table; D and trimming were deduced from the DNA. The sample yields over 25,000 clones; approximately 91% were counted once. Roughly 3.5% of the sample lies in the top ten.

This sequence originates from a man aged 55 to 70 with acute or convalescent COVID-19. Sample: peripheral blood. This sequence uses TRBV3-1 (or the pseudogene TRBV3-2) and TRBJ2-1; the D gene is possibly TRBD2, with 5 bases matching. The CDR3 here reads CASSQARRSSYNEQFF. The nucleotides read TGTGCCAGCAGCCAAGCTCGGAGGAGCTCCTACAATGAGCAGTTCTTC.